Listed below are T cell receptor beta chains from one sample, sequenced in a study of shared clonotypes between healthy human individuals. Sequencing was performed with immunoSEQ multiplex PCR; in TCRdb, only in-frame clones are kept and a portion is missing. The repertoire holds 2 million to 2.5 million clones, with approximately 95% as singletons. The sample consisted of naive CD4+ T cells from PBMCs. All receptors come from a man aged 18 to 30 in good health. Some clones in this sample may be carry-over from other donors' samples. CDR3s include the opening cysteine and the closing phenylalanine or tryptophan. The order of the fields is CDR3 length, clone size, D gene, J gene, V gene, CDR3 protein, CDR3 DNA. The D gene is left open where the match is weak. Only part of the rows carry a size: once, few, many, or a class if the clone is expanded.

length: 15; size: -; D: -; J: TRBJ1-1; V: TRBV5-4; CDR3: CASSLEKAGYAEAFF; DNA: TGTGCCAGCAGCTTGGAAAAGGCAGGGTACGCTGAAGCTTTCTTT
length: 12; size: -; D: -; J: TRBJ2-5; V: TRBV29-1; CDR3: CSVVLAGETQYF; DNA: TGCAGCGTTGTTTTGGCCGGGGAGACCCAGTACTTC
length: 14; size: -; D: -; J: TRBJ1-3; V: TRBV5-1; CDR3: CASSLEGSGNTIYF; DNA: TGCGCCAGCAGCTTAGAGGGATCTGGAAACACCATATATTTT
length: 15; size: -; D: TRBD1; J: TRBJ1-2; V: TRBV7-6; CDR3: CASSPDRAVNYGYTF; DNA: TGTGCCAGCAGCCCGGACAGGGCTGTTAACTATGGCTACACCTTC
length: 14; size: -; D: -; J: TRBJ2-1; V: TRBV2; CDR3: CASSETGHHNEQFF; DNA: TGTGCCAGCAGTGAAACGGGACACCACAATGAGCAGTTCTTC
length: 18; size: -; D: -; J: TRBJ1-1; V: TRBV27; CDR3: CASSLSPWQGGVNTEAFF; DNA: TGTGCCAGCAGTTTATCCCCCTGGCAGGGAGGCGTGAACACTGAAGCTTTCTTT
length: 18; size: -; D: TRBD2; J: TRBJ2-1; V: TRBV15; CDR3: CATSRARTTSGRNNEQFF; DNA: TGTGCCACCAGCAGAGCGAGAACAACTAGCGGGAGGAACAATGAGCAGTTCTTC
length: 17; size: -; D: TRBD1; J: TRBJ2-1; V: TRBV5-1; CDR3: CASSLAGRQGARSEQFF; DNA: TGCGCCAGCAGCTTGGCCGGGAGACAGGGGGCGCGGAGTGAGCAGTTCTTC
length: 15; size: -; D: TRBD1; J: TRBJ1-1; V: TRBV7-2; CDR3: CASSLRDRGYTEAFF; DNA: TGTGCCAGCAGCTTAAGAGACAGGGGTTACACTGAAGCTTTCTTT
length: 11; size: -; D: -; J: TRBJ2-1; V: TRBV29-1; CDR3: CSVEGRNEQFF; DNA: TGCAGCGTTGAGGGCCGAAATGAGCAGTTCTTC
length: 13; size: -; D: -; J: TRBJ1-1; V: TRBV6-1; CDR3: CATVVSKNTEAFF; DNA: TGTGCCACCGTCGTGTCAAAGAACACTGAAGCTTTCTTT
length: 11; size: few; D: -; J: TRBJ1-4; V: TRBV28; CDR3: CASSSNEKLFF; DNA: TGTGCCAGCAGTTCCAATGAAAAACTGTTTTTT
length: 18; size: -; D: TRBD1; J: TRBJ1-4; V: TRBV14; CDR3: CASSQRDRANIRGEKLFF; DNA: TGTGCCAGCAGCCAACGCGACAGGGCCAACATACGAGGTGAAAAACTGTTTTTT
length: 15; size: -; D: TRBD2; J: TRBJ2-7; V: TRBV27; CDR3: CASSSVGGRAVEQYF; DNA: TGTGCCAGCAGTTCAGTGGGCGGGAGGGCCGTCGAGCAGTACTTC
length: 16; size: -; D: TRBD1; J: TRBJ2-7; V: TRBV28; CDR3: CASSSTRDRGAYEQYF; DNA: TGTGCCAGCAGTTCCACCCGGGACAGGGGGGCCTACGAGCAGTACTTC
length: 15; size: -; D: -; J: TRBJ2-7; V: TRBV5-4; CDR3: CASSLAAGASYEQYF; DNA: TGTGCCAGCAGCTTGGCGGCGGGGGCCTCCTACGAGCAGTACTTC
length: 12; size: few; D: -; J: TRBJ1-1; V: TRBV7-2; CDR3: CASSLGYTEAFF; DNA: TGTGCCAGCAGCCTAGGGTACACTGAAGCTTTCTTT
length: 15; size: -; D: TRBD1; J: TRBJ2-1; V: TRBV11-2; CDR3: CASSTTQGVYNEQFF; DNA: TGTGCCAGCAGTACCACCCAGGGGGTCTACAATGAGCAGTTCTTC
length: 14; size: -; D: -; J: TRBJ1-5; V: TRBV5-1; CDR3: CASSPQGLGQPQHF; DNA: TGCGCCAGCAGCCCACAGGGTCTAGGTCAGCCCCAGCATTTT
length: 18; size: -; D: TRBD2; J: TRBJ2-7; V: TRBV6-1; CDR3: CASSDATRLAGLSYEQYF; DNA: TGTGCCAGCAGTGATGCTACAAGACTAGCGGGGCTCTCCTACGAGCAGTACTTC
length: 12; size: -; D: -; J: TRBJ1-1; V: TRBV28; CDR3: CASSLNSFEAFF; DNA: TGTGCCAGCAGTTTGAACAGTTTTGAAGCTTTCTTT
length: 16; size: -; D: TRBD2; J: TRBJ2-5; V: TRBV5-1; CDR3: CASSFPTGGGQETQYF; DNA: TGCGCCAGCAGCTTCCCCACCGGGGGGGGGCAAGAGACCCAGTACTTC
length: 14; size: -; D: TRBD2; J: TRBJ2-1; V: TRBV30; CDR3: CAWSVQRERNEQFF; DNA: TGTGCCTGGAGTGTCCAGCGGGAGCGCAATGAGCAGTTCTTC
length: 16; size: -; D: -; J: TRBJ2-1; V: TRBV5-1; CDR3: CASSLVGGLSNNEQFF; DNA: TGCGCCAGCAGCTTGGTTGGGGGCTTATCCAACAATGAGCAGTTCTTC
length: 16; size: -; D: TRBD1; J: TRBJ2-1; V: TRBV28; CDR3: CASSSPSGGAYNEQFF; DNA: TGTGCCAGCAGTTCTCCCTCAGGGGGCGCGTACAATGAGCAGTTCTTC
length: 13; size: once; D: -; J: TRBJ1-2; V: TRBV28; CDR3: CASSLTDRYGYTF; DNA: TGTGCCAGCAGTCTTACGGACCGATATGGCTACACCTTC
length: 14; size: -; D: -; J: TRBJ1-2; V: TRBV19; CDR3: CASTGLSGSHGYTF; DNA: TGTGCCAGTACGGGGCTTAGCGGGAGTCACGGCTACACCTTC
length: 18; size: -; D: -; J: TRBJ1-2; V: TRBV7-9; CDR3: CASSLAFQGGRGNYGYTF; DNA: TGTGCCAGCAGCTTAGCGTTCCAGGGAGGGAGGGGCAACTATGGCTACACCTTC
length: 14; size: once; D: -; J: TRBJ2-3; V: TRBV28; CDR3: CASSPMGDLDTQYF; DNA: TGTGCCAGCAGTCCAATGGGGGACCTAGATACGCAGTATTTT
length: 11; size: -; D: TRBD2; J: TRBJ2-5; V: TRBV29-1; CDR3: CSVIAGETQYF; DNA: TGCAGCGTAATAGCGGGAGAGACCCAGTACTTC
length: 14; size: -; D: -; J: TRBJ2-5; V: TRBV5-1; CDR3: CASNLQGTQETQYF; DNA: TGCGCCAGCAATTTGCAGGGGACCCAAGAGACCCAGTACTTC
length: 17; size: -; D: -; J: TRBJ1-3; V: TRBV19; CDR3: CASSDDTTASSGNTIYF; DNA: TGTGCCAGTAGTGACGACACGACAGCCAGCTCTGGAAACACCATATATTTT
length: 16; size: once; D: -; J: TRBJ2-4; V: TRBV10-3; CDR3: CAISDSNKVAKNIQYF; DNA: TGTGCCATCAGTGATTCGAATAAGGTAGCCAAAAACATTCAGTACTTC
length: 13; size: -; D: -; J: TRBJ2-1; V: TRBV2; CDR3: CASSKGGYNEQFF; DNA: TGTGCCAGCAGTAAGGGGGGGTACAATGAGCAGTTCTTC
length: 17; size: -; D: -; J: TRBJ2-2; V: TRBV5-1; CDR3: CASSLGRSGGVPGELFF; DNA: TGCGCCAGCAGCCTCGGGAGGAGTGGGGGCGTCCCCGGGGAGCTGTTTTTT
length: 13; size: -; D: -; J: TRBJ1-2; V: TRBV28; CDR3: CATTSHPNYGYTF; DNA: TGTGCCACCACTTCACATCCTAACTATGGCTACACCTTC
length: 16; size: -; D: TRBD2; J: TRBJ2-2; V: TRBV11-2; CDR3: CASSLGRGLVVGELFF; DNA: TGTGCCAGCAGCCTCGGGAGGGGACTAGTCGTCGGGGAGCTGTTTTTT